The source of this T cell receptor beta chain is a study of blood T cell repertoires in COVID-19. Authors' analysis steps: Estimation of nucleated cell counts was performed using reference gene primer amplification. TCRdb keeps only in-frame clones here, not all; method: immunoSEQ multiplex PCR. V and J calls and clone size are copied from that table; D and trimming were computed from the DNA. The data contain 110,000 or so clones, approximately 80% of them seen just once; the ten biggest clones take up less than 45%. The specimen was peripheral blood. The clonotype comes from a man older than 75 with acute or convalescent COVID-19.

CDR3 coding DNA: TGTGCCAGCAGTCTCAGCTTCACGGGACTCCAAGAGACCCAGTACTTC. This codes for CASSLSFTGLQETQYF. V and J are TRBV25-1 and TRBJ2-5; D may be TRBD2 (6 bases). V gave up 5 bases and J gave up 1 base, with 17 bases separating them. From germline, CDR1 is MGHDK and CDR2 SYGVNS. The CDR3 runs to 16 residues.